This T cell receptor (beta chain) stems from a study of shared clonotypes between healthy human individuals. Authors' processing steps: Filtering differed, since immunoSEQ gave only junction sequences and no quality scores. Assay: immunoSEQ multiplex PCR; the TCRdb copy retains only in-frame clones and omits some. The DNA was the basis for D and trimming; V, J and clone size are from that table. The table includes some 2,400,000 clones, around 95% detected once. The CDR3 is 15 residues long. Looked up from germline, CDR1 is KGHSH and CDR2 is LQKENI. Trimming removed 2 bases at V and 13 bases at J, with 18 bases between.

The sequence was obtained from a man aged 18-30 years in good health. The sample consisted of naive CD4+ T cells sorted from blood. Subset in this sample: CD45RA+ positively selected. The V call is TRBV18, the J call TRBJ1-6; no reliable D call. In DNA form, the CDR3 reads TGTGCCAGCTCACCAGGCCTATGGGGATTTTACCCCCTCCACTTT. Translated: CASSPGLWGFYPLHF.